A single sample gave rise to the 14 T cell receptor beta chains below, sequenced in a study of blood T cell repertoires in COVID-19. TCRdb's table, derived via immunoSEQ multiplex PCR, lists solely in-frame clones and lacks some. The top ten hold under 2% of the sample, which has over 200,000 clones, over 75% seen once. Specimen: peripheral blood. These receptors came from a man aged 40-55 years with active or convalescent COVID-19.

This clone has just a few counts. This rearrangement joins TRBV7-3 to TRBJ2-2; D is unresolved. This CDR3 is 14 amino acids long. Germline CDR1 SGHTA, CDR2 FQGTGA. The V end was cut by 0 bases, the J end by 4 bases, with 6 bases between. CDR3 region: CASSLTTGTGELFF. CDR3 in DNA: TGTGCCAGCAGCTTAACGACGGGCACCGGGGAGCTGTTTTTT. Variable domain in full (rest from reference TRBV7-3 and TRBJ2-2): GAGVSQTPSNKVTEKGKYVELRCDPISGHTALYWYRQSLGQGPEFLIYFQGTGAADDSGLPNDRFFAVRPEGSVSTLKIQRTERGDSAVYLCASSLTTGTGELFFGEGSRLTVL.

CDR3 coding DNA: TGTGCCAGTAGAAGGACAGCACATCAGCCCCAGCATTTT. This codes for CASRRTAHQPQHF. The V and J genes are TRBV19 and TRBJ1-5; D might be TRBD1 (6 bases). Trimming removed 6 bases at V and 5 bases at J, with 11 bases between. CDR1 and CDR2 (germline): LNHDA, SQIVND (reference sequence). This CDR3 spans 13 amino acids.

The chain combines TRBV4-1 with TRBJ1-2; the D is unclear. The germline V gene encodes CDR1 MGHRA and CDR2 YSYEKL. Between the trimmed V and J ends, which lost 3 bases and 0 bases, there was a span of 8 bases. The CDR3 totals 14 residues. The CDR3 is CASSQVSSNYGYTF. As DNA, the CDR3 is TGCGCCAGCAGCCAGGTCAGTTCTAACTATGGCTACACCTTC.

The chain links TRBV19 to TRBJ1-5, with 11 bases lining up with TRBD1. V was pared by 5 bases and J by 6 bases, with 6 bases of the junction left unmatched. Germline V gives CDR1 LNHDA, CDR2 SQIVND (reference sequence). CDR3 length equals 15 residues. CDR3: CASSGWTGGGQPQHF. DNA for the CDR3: TGTGCCAGTAGTGGTTGGACAGGGGGCGGTCAGCCCCAGCATTTT. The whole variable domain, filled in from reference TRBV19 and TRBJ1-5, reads DGGITQSPKYLFRKEGQNVTLSCEQNLNHDAMYWYRQDPGQGLRLIYYSQIVNDFQKGDIAEGYSVSREKKESFPLTVTSAQKNPTAFYLCASSGWTGGGQPQHFGDGTRLSIL.

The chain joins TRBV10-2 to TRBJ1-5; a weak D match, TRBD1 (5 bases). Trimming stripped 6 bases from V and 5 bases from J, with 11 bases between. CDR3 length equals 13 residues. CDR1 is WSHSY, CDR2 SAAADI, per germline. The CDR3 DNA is TGCGCCAGCAGGGCAGGGTACGATCAGCCCCAGCATTTT. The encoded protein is CASRAGYDQPQHF.

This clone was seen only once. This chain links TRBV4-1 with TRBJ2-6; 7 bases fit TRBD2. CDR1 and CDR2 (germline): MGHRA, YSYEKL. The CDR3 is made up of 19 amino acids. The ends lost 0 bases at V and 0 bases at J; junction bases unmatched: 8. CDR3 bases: TGCGCCAGCAGCCAAGATCGGGGGGTCATGAGCTCTGGGGCCAACGTCCTGACTTTC. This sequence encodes CASSQDRGVMSSGANVLTF.

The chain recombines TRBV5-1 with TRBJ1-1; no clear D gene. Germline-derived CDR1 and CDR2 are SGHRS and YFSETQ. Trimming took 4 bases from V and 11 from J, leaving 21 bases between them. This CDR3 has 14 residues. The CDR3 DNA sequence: TGCGCCAGCAGCCCGACTGAAGCCCACCGCCCCGCTTTCTTT. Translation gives CASSPTEAHRPAFF.

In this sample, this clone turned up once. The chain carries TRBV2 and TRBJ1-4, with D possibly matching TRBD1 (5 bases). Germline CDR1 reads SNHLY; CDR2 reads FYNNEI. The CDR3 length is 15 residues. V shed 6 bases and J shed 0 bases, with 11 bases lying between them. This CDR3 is CASRKGLSTNEKLFF. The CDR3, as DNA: TGTGCCAGCAGGAAGGGGCTATCAACTAATGAAAAACTGTTTTTT. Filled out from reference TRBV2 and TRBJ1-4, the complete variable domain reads EPEVTQTPSHQVTQMGQEVILRCVPISNHLYFYWYRQILGQKVEFLVSFYNNEISEKSEIFDDQFSVERPDGSNFTLKIRSTKLEDSAMYFCASRKGLSTNEKLFFGSGTQLSVL.

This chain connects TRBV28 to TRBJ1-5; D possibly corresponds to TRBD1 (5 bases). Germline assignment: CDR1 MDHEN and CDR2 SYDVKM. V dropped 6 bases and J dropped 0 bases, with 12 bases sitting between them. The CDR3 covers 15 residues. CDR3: CASSFRGYSNQPQHF. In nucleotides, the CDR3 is TGTGCCAGCAGCTTCCGGGGGTATAGCAATCAGCCCCAGCATTTT.

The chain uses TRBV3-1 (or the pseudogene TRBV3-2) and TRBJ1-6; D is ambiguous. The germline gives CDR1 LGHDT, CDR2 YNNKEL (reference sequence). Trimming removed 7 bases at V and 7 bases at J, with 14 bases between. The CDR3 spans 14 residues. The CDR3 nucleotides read TGTGCCAGCACCTGGGGAGGTTTGAATTCACCCCTCCACTTT. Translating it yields CASTWGGLNSPLHF.

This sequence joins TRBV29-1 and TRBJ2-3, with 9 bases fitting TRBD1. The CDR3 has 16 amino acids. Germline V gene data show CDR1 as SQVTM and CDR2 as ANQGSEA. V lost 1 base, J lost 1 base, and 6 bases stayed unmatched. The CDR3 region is CSVEVLRTGGTDTQYF. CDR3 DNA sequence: TGCAGCGTTGAAGTCCTGCGGACAGGGGGCACAGATACGCAGTATTTT.

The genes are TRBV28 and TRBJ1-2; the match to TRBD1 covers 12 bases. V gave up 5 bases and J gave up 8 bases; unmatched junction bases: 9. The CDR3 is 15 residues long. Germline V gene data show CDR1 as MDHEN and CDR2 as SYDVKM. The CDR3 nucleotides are TGTGCCAGCAGTGGCCCGGGACAGGGGGCTGAAGGCTACACCTTC. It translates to CASSGPGQGAEGYTF.

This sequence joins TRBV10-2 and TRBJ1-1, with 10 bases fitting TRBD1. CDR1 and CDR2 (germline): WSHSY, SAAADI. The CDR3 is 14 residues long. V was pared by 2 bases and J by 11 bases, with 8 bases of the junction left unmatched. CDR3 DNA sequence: TGCGCCAGCAGTGAGCCGGGACAGGGGTTTGGGGCTTTCTTT. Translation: CASSEPGQGFGAFF.

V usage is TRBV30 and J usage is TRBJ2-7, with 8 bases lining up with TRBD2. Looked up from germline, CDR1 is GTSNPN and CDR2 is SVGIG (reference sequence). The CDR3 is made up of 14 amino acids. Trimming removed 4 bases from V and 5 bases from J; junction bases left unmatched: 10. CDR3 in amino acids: CAWNTGAGVDEQYF. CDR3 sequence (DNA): TGTGCCTGGAATACTGGAGCGGGAGTGGACGAGCAGTACTTC.